These 25 T cell receptor beta chains share one sample of origin, sequenced in a study of blood T cells in healthy people across ages. PCR was performed a second time for 7 to 11 cycles using a sample-barcoded 5' primer and a J-beta primer mix. TCRdb re-derived calls from the 5' RACE reads in MiXCR, one entry per CDR3 protein. In the table there are about 800,000 distinct CDR3 sequences, roughly 64% of which are singletons. Input material: blood. Receptors originate from a man under 40 in good health.

The V and J genes are TRBV5-1 and TRBJ2-7; 10 nucleotides match TRBD1. CDR1 is SGHRS and CDR2 is YFSETQ in the germline V gene. The CDR3 runs to 15 residues. V lost 6 bases, J lost 0 bases, and 6 bases stayed unmatched. The CDR3 loop is CASTRTGGDSYEQYF. In nucleotides, the CDR3 is TGCGCCAGCACCCGGACAGGGGGTGACTCCTACGAGCAGTACTTC.

This clonotype appeared a few times. This chain uses TRBV12-3 or TRBV12-4 with TRBJ1-2; D remains unclear. The V end lost 1 base, the J end lost 3 bases, and 6 bases lay between the germline ends. This CDR3 region has 13 residues. DNA for the CDR3: TGTGCCAGCAGTTTAGAGACGGACTATGGCTACACCTTC. It encodes CASSLETDYGYTF.

This clonotype has more than one count but fewer than ten. The gene calls are TRBV29-1 and TRBJ2-7, with a weak D call TRBD2 (5 bases). CDR1 is SQVTM, CDR2 ANQGSEA, per germline. The length of the CDR3 is 12 residues. Trimming removed 4 bases at V and 6 bases at J, with 13 bases between. Here the CDR3 DNA reads TGCAGCGTTGTCTCCCGGGATAGCGAGCAGTACTTC. Amino acids: CSVVSRDSEQYF.

This clonotype was counted a few times. This CDR3 reads CASGLIAGGPYEQYF. CDR3 in DNA: TGTGCTAGTGGTTTGATAGCGGGAGGGCCCTACGAGCAGTACTTC. This chain connects TRBV12-5 to TRBJ2-7; 11 nucleotides line up with TRBD2. The J segment lost 2 bases and the V segment lost 2 bases, leaving 2 bases of the junction unmatched. CDR3 size: 15 residues. Per germline, CDR1 LGHNT and CDR2 FRNRAP.

J is TRBJ2-6 and V is TRBV10-3; TRBD1 matches 7 bases. Per the germline V gene, CDR1 is ENHRY and CDR2 is SYGVKD. The CDR3 sequence is 15 residues long. Trimming removed 4 bases from V and 1 base from J; junction bases left unmatched: 1. The CDR3 loop is CAISAGQSGANVLTF. The CDR3 DNA reads TGTGCCATCAGTGCGGGACAGTCTGGGGCCAACGTCCTGACTTTC.

There are a few counts of this clonotype. The chain carries TRBV5-1 and TRBJ2-3; possible D gene TRBD2, 5 bases. CDR1 and CDR2 (germline): SGHRS, YFSETQ. The CDR3 contains 15 residues. V dropped 4 bases and J dropped 3 bases, with 15 bases sitting between them. CDR3 bases: TGCGCCAGCAGCCCTTCCGAGGGCCAGACAGATACGCAGTATTTT. It specifies CASSPSEGQTDTQYF. The whole variable domain, remainder taken from reference TRBV5-1 and TRBJ2-3, is KAGVTQTPRYLIKTRGQQVTLSCSPISGHRSVSWYQQTPGQGLQFLFEYFSETQRNKGNFPGRFSGRQFSNSRSEMNVSTLELGDSALYLCASSPSEGQTDTQYFGPGTRLTVL.

The rearrangement joins TRBV27 to TRBJ1-1; 7 nucleotides agree with TRBD1. J was trimmed by 2 bases and V by 2 bases; bases with no gene match: 5. CDR3 length equals 15 residues. The germline V gene encodes CDR1 MNHEY and CDR2 SMNVEV (reference sequence). As DNA, the CDR3 is TGTGCCAGCAGTTTACGTACAGGGGCCAACACTGAAGCTTTCTTT. As protein: CASSLRTGANTEAFF.

This clonotype has only a few counts. The chain couples TRBV10-3 to TRBJ2-5, with a tentative D call TRBD2 (6 bases). Trimming shortened V by 6 bases and J by 9 bases, and 17 bases separated the two germline ends. The CDR3 has 13 amino acids. The germline V gene encodes CDR1 ENHRY and CDR2 SYGVKD. This CDR3 is CAIRALEGSAQYF. The CDR3 nucleotides are TGTGCCATCAGAGCCTTGGAGGGGTCGGCCCAGTACTTC.

The J gene is TRBJ2-1, the V gene TRBV24-1; maybe TRBD2 (5 bases). The CDR3 has 13 residues. CDR1 is KGHDR, CDR2 SFDVKD, per germline. Trimming stripped 5 bases from V and 8 bases from J, with 12 bases between. The CDR3 region has the DNA TGTGCCACCAGTGTTGCGGGTATCTATGAGCAGTTCTTC. This codes for CATSVAGIYEQFF.

For the CDR3, the DNA is TGTGCCACCCAGTGGGGGGGACTAGCTCGGTACGAGCAGTACTTC. The encoded protein is CATQWGGLARYEQYF. The rearrangement joins TRBV28 to TRBJ2-7; 9 bases line up with TRBD2. In germline, CDR1 is MDHEN, CDR2 SYDVKM. This CDR3 is 15 amino acids long. V dropped 10 bases and J dropped 4; count of bases not matched to a gene: 14.

This chain uses TRBV7-2 with TRBJ2-3; D remains ambiguous. Per germline, CDR1 SGHTA and CDR2 FQGNSA. V was trimmed by 6 bases and J by 2 bases, leaving 15 bases between them. CDR3 length: 15 residues. CDR3 sequence reads: CASSLEHPYTDTQYF. In DNA, the CDR3 is TGTGCCAGCAGTCTAGAGCATCCCTACACAGATACGCAGTATTTT. Combining the CDR3 with reference TRBV7-2 and TRBJ2-3 gives the whole variable domain GAGVSQSPSNKVTEKGKDVELRCDPISGHTALYWYRQSLGQGLEFLIYFQGNSAPDKSGLPSDRFSAERTGGSVSTLTIQRTQQEDSAVYLCASSLEHPYTDTQYFGPGTRLTVL.

The chain is built from TRBV20-1 and TRBJ2-3; 11 bases agree with TRBD2. The CDR3 has 15 residues. The germline gives CDR1 DFQATT, CDR2 SNEGSKA (reference sequence). Trimming cost V 6 bases and J 4 bases; bases outside gene matches: 9. CDR3 sequence (DNA): TGCAGTGCGACTACACTAGCGGGAGACCCAGATACGCAGTATTTT. Encoded protein: CSATTLAGDPDTQYF.

The J gene is TRBJ2-5, the V gene TRBV20-1; 11 bases line up with TRBD2. The germline V gene has CDR1 DFQATT and CDR2 SNEGSKA (reference sequence). Unmatched junction bases numbered 0, after V lost 1 base and J lost 2 bases. The CDR3 spans 14 residues. DNA of the CDR3: TGCAGTGCTAGAGCTAGCGGGGGGCAAGAGACCCAGTACTTC. Its translation is CSARASGGQETQYF.

V is TRBV4-3 and J is TRBJ2-3, with 8 bases fitting TRBD1. Germline V gene lookup returns CDR1 LGHNA and CDR2 YSLEER. Germline trimming cut 4 bases from V and 5 bases from J; bases unmatched to any gene: 8. The CDR3 sequence is 15 residues long. CDR3 bases: TGCGCCAGCAGCCCCCGGGACAGGAAAGGAGATACGCAGTATTTT. This translates into CASSPRDRKGDTQYF.

The chain joins TRBV9 to TRBJ2-1; D could derive from TRBD1 or TRBD2 (5 bases each). With 3 bases removed from V and 2 bases from J, the gap between germline ends came to 21 bases. In germline, CDR1 is SGDLS, CDR2 YYNGEE. The CDR3 sequence is 18 residues long. The CDR3 sequence: CASSGNPGLAGAYNEQFF. CDR3 DNA sequence: TGTGCCAGCAGCGGAAACCCGGGGCTAGCTGGAGCCTACAATGAGCAGTTCTTC.

This clonotype has a handful of counts. This chain connects TRBV29-1 to TRBJ2-7; tentative D call: TRBD2 (5 bases). V was pared by 4 bases and J by 3 bases, with 16 bases between. The CDR3 totals 14 residues. The germline V gene encodes CDR1 SQVTM and CDR2 ANQGSEA. The CDR3 spells CSVGIGGRGYEQYF. The CDR3 DNA reads TGCAGCGTTGGGATAGGTGGGAGAGGCTACGAGCAGTACTTC.

The chain is built from TRBV5-1 and TRBJ2-3, with D perhaps matching TRBD1 or TRBD2 (6 bases each). V lost 5 bases and J lost 2, with 15 bases in between. The CDR3 is made up of 15 amino acids. Germline values: CDR1 SGHRS, CDR2 YFSETQ. In DNA, the CDR3 is TGCGCCAGCAGAGTGAGGGGGGATCCCACAGATACGCAGTATTTT. Encoded protein: CASRVRGDPTDTQYF.

The V call is TRBV4-2, the J call TRBJ1-6, with TRBD1 identical over 7 bases. This CDR3 has 17 amino acids. The junction had 9 bases not matched to a gene; V was cut back by 0 bases and J by 7 bases. CDR1 is LGHNA, CDR2 YNFKEQ, per germline. CDR3 sequence: CASSQDVRDRKNSPLHF. CDR3 nucleotide sequence: TGTGCCAGCAGCCAAGATGTACGGGACAGAAAAAATTCACCCCTCCACTTT.

This chain connects TRBV10-3 to TRBJ2-2; D not resolved. Germline values: CDR1 ENHRY, CDR2 SYGVKD. This CDR3 comprises 15 residues. V lost 3 bases and J lost 0, with 8 bases in between. CDR3 sequence: CAISDHSANTGELFF. For the CDR3, the DNA is TGTGCCATCAGTGATCACTCCGCGAACACCGGGGAGCTGTTTTTT.

Here the CDR3 reads CASSWGSTVGDEQYF. CDR3 sequence (DNA): TGCGCCAGCAGCTGGGGGAGTACGGTCGGCGACGAGCAGTACTTC. The chain couples TRBV5-1 to TRBJ2-7; D is possibly TRBD1 or TRBD2 (5 bases each). CDR3 size: 15 residues. Germline CDR1 is SGHRS and CDR2 is YFSETQ. V was trimmed by 3 bases and J by 5 bases, leaving 18 bases between them.

This chain links TRBV7-2 with TRBJ2-3; D uncertain. This CDR3 has 14 amino acids. Germline-derived CDR1 and CDR2 are SGHTA and FQGNSA. Trimming took 3 bases from V and 2 from J, leaving 9 bases between them. The DNA of the CDR3 is TGTGCCAGCAGCTTTCTGGCCAACACAGATACGCAGTATTTT. It codes for CASSFLANTDTQYF.

V and J are TRBV11-2 and TRBJ1-1, with TRBD1 matching over 8 bases. J gave up 6 bases and V 4 bases, and 7 bases lay outside the gene matches. Germline loops: CDR1 SGHAT, CDR2 FQNNGV. The CDR3 totals 14 residues. CDR3 bases: TGTGCCAGCAGCTCGGACAGGGTATTTGCTGAAGCTTTCTTT. It specifies CASSSDRVFAEAFF.

V gene TRBV20-1 combines with J gene TRBJ2-7; D is ambiguous. V was cut by 5 bases and J by 0 bases, with 11 bases left in between. There are 13 residues in the CDR3. Per germline, CDR1 DFQATT and CDR2 SNEGSKA (reference sequence). The CDR3 region is CSAHRALSYEQYF. The CDR3 nucleotides are TGCAGTGCTCACCGGGCCCTCTCCTACGAGCAGTACTTC.

The CDR3 nucleotides are TGTGCCAGCAGCTTAGTAGGACAGGCCACAGATACGCAGTATTTT. The encoded protein is CASSLVGQATDTQYF. J is TRBJ2-3 and V is TRBV7-2; 7 positions agree with TRBD1. There are 15 residues in the CDR3. Per germline, CDR1 SGHTA and CDR2 FQGNSA. Unmatched junction bases numbered 3, after V lost 1 base and J lost 2 bases.

A few counts support this clonotype. The chain employs TRBV7-2 and TRBJ2-1, with TRBD2 as a possible D gene (5 bases). The CDR3 totals 16 residues. The V gene's germline CDR1 is SGHTA and CDR2 FQGNSA. V was clipped by 1 base and J by 9 bases, with 19 bases between them. CDR3 bases: TGTGCCAGCAGCTTAGAGGGTGCTGGGCTAGCAGGTGAGCAGTTCTTC. It is translated as CASSLEGAGLAGEQFF.